This T cell receptor beta chain came from a study of OX40 agonist ivuxolimab in advanced cancers. Across the study: Earlier anti-PD-1, anti-PD-L1 or anti-CTLA-4 therapy was permitted; about 44% had received some.

Germline V gene sequence: CDR1 SGHNT, CDR2 YENEEA. Between the trimmed V and J ends, which lost 0 bases and 2 bases, there was a span of 11 bases. This CDR3 has 15 amino acids. Using immunoSEQ multiplex PCR, the repertoire was profiled, and TCRdb retains in-frame clones only, with some absent. Seen here are around 35,000 clones, about 81% observed once, and the top ten hold approximately 21%. This clone was recorded only once. V and J are TRBV11-3 and TRBJ2-7; D remains ambiguous. This sequence was found in an adult with an advanced solid tumor such as melanoma, head and neck, liver or kidney cancer. The sequenced sample was CD4+ or CD8+ T cells sorted from blood, obtained in a trial of the OX40 agonist ivuxolimab. DNA of the CDR3: TGTGCCAGCAGCTTAGATCTACAGTTGACCTACGAGCAGTACTTC. Its translation: CASSLDLQLTYEQYF.